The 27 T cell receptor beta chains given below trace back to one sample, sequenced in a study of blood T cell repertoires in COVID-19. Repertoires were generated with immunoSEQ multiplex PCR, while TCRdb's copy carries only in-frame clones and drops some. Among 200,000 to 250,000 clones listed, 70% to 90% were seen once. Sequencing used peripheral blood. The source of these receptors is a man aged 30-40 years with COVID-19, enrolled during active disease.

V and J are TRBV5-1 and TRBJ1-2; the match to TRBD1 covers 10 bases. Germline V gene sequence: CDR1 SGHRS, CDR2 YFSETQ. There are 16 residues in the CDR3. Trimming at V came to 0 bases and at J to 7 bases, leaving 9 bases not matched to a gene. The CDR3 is CASSLVARQGAVGYTF. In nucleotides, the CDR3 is TGCGCCAGCAGCTTGGTGGCGCGACAGGGGGCGGTTGGCTACACCTTC.

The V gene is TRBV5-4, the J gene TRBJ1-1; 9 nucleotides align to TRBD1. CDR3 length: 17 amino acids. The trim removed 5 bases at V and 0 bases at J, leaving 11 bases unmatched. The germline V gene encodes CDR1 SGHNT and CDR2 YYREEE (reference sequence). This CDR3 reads CASSSVGTGPMNTEAFF. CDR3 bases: TGTGCCAGCAGTTCGGTGGGGACAGGGCCCATGAACACTGAAGCTTTCTTT.

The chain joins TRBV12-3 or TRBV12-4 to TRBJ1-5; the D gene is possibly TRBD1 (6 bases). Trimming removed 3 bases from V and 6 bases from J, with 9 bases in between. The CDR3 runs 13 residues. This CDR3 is CASSFDRSQPQHF. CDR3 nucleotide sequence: TGTGCCAGCAGTTTCGACAGGAGTCAGCCCCAGCATTTT.

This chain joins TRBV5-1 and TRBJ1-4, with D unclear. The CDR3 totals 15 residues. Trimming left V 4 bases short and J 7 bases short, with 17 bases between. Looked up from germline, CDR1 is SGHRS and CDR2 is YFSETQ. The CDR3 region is CASSDGRWEGEKLFF. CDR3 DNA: TGCGCCAGCAGCGACGGACGCTGGGAGGGTGAAAAACTGTTTTTT.

In nucleotides, the CDR3 is TGTGCCAGCAGCCCAAATGGAAGACTTATCTACGAGCAGTACTTC. Translation: CASSPNGRLIYEQYF. The V and J genes are TRBV7-2 and TRBJ2-7, with D unresolved. Trimming took 5 bases from V and 3 from J, leaving 17 bases between them. This CDR3 region has 15 residues. CDR1 is SGHTA and CDR2 is FQGNSA in the germline V gene.

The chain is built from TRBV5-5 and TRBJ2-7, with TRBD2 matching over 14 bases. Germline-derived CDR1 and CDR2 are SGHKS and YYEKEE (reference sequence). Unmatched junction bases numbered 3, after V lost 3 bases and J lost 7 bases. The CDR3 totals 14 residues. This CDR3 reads CASSSGLAGVEQYF. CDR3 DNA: TGTGCCAGCAGCTCGGGACTAGCGGGAGTTGAGCAGTACTTC.

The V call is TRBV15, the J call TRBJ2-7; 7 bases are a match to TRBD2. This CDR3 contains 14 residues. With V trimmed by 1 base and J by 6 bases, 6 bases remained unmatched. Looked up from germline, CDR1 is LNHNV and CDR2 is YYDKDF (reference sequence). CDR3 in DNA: TGTGCCACCAGCAGAGCCGGACTAGAAGGCGAGCAGTACTTC. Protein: CATSRAGLEGEQYF. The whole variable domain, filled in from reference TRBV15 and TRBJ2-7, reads DAMVIQNPRYQVTQFGKPVTLSCSQTLNHNVMYWYQQKSSQAPKLLFHYYDKDFNNEADTPDNFQSRRPNTSFCFLDIRSPGLGDTAMYLCATSRAGLEGEQYFGPGTRLTVT.

CDR3 sequence: CASAVEGAYEQYF. Here the CDR3 DNA reads TGCGCCAGCGCAGTGGAGGGGGCGTACGAGCAGTACTTC. V usage is TRBV5-1 and J usage is TRBJ2-7; perhaps TRBD1 as D (7 bases). CDR3 length equals 13 residues. Trimming took off 7 bases at V and 4 bases at J, with 15 bases between the two ends. CDR1 and CDR2 from the germline V gene are SGHRS and YFSETQ.

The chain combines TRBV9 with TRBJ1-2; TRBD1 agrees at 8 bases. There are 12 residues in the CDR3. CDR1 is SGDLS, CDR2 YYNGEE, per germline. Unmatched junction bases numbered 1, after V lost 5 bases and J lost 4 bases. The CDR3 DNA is TGTGCCAGCAGGGGACAGGCCTATGGCTACACCTTC. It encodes CASRGQAYGYTF.

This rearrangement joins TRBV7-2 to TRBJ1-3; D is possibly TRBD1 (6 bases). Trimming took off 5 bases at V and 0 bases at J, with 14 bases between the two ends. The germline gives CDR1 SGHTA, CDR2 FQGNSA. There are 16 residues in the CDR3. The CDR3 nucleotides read TGTGCCAGCAGCAGGATGGACAGCAACTCTGGAAACACCATATATTTT. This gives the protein CASSRMDSNSGNTIYF.

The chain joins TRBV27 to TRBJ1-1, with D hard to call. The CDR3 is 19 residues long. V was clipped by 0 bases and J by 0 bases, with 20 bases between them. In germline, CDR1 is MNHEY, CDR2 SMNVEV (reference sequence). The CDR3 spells CASSLSYPRLGTMNTEAFF. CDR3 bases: TGTGCCAGCAGTTTATCCTACCCACGTCTGGGTACTATGAACACTGAAGCTTTCTTT.

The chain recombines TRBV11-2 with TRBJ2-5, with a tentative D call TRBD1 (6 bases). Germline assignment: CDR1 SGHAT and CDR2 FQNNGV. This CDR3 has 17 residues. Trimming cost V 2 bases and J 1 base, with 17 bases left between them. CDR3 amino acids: CASSLRLVDSLQETQYF. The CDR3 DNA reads TGTGCCAGCAGCTTAAGATTAGTGGACAGTCTCCAAGAGACCCAGTACTTC.

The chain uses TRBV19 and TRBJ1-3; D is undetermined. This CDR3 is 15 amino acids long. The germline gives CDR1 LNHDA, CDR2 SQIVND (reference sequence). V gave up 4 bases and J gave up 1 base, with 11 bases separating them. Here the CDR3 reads CASSRTAVSGNTIYF. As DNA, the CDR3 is TGTGCCAGTAGTAGGACTGCCGTTTCTGGAAACACCATATATTTT.

CDR3 nucleotides: TGTGCCAGCAGCCGCGGGCGGGGTGAGGACTATGGCTACACCTTC. Protein: CASSRGRGEDYGYTF. V gene TRBV14 combines with J gene TRBJ1-2; D is ambiguous. Germline-derived CDR1 and CDR2 are SGHDN and FVKESK. V dropped 4 bases and J dropped 3 bases, with 15 bases sitting between them. The CDR3 loop spans 15 amino acids.

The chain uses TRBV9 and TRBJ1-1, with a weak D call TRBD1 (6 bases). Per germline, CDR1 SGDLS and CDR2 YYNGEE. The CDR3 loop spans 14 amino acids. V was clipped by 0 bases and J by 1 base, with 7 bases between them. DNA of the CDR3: TGTGCCAGCAGCGTAGTAGGGGGGAACACTGAAGCTTTCTTT. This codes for CASSVVGGNTEAFF.

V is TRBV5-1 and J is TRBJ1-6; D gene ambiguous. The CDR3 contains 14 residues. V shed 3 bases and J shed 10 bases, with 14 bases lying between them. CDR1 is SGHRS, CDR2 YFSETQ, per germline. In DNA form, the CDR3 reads TGCGCCAGCAGCTCTGGGGAGGGTGGCTCACCCCTCCACTTT. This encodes CASSSGEGGSPLHF.

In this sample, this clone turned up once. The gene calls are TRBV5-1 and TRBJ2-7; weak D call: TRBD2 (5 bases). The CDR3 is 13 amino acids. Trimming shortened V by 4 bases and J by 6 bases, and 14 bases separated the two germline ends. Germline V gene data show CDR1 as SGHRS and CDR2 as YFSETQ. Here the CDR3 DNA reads TGCGCCAGCAGCACCCAACTAGGAGTCGAGCAGTACTTC. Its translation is CASSTQLGVEQYF.

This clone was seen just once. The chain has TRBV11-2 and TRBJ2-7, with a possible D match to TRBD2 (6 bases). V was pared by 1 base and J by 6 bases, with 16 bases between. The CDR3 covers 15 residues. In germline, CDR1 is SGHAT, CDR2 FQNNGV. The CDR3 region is CASSLVPGEVGEQYF. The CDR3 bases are TGTGCCAGCAGCTTAGTTCCGGGAGAAGTGGGCGAGCAGTACTTC. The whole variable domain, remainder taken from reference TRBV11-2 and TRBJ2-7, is EAGVAQSPRYKIIEKRQSVAFWCNPISGHATLYWYQQILGQGPKLLIQFQNNGVVDDSQLPKDRFSAERLKGVDSTLKIQPAKLEDSAVYLCASSLVPGEVGEQYFGPGTRLTVT.

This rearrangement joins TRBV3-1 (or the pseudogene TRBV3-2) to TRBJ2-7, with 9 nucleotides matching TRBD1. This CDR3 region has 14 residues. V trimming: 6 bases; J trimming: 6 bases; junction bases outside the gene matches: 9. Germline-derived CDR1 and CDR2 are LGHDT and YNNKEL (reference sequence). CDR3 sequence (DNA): TGTGCCAGCAGGAGGTCGGGACAGGGTGGCGAGCAGTACTTC. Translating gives CASRRSGQGGEQYF.

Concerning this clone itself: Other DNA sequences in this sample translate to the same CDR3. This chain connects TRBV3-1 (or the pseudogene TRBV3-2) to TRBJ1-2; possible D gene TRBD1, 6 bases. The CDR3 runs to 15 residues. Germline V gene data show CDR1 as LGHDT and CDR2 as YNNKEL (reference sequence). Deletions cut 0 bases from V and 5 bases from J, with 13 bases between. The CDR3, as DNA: TGTGCCAGCAGCCAAGATGGGGGCCTTTCGTATGGCTACACCTTC. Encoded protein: CASSQDGGLSYGYTF.

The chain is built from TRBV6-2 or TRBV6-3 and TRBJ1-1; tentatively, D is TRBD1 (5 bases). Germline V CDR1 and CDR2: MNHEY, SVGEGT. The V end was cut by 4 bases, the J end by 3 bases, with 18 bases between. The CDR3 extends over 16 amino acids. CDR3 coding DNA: TGTGCCAGCAGTTCCCGCTCGGGGGGGGTGCACACTGAAGCTTTCTTT. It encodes CASSSRSGGVHTEAFF.

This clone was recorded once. The CDR3 nucleotides are TGTGCCAGCAGTTCTTGGGGGACAGGAGAGTACAATGAGCAGTTCTTC. It is translated as CASSSWGTGEYNEQFF. The chain is built from TRBV28 and TRBJ2-1, with TRBD1 matching 8 bases. Germline trimming cut 4 bases from V and 4 bases from J; bases unmatched to any gene: 9. Germline loops: CDR1 MDHEN, CDR2 SYDVKM. The CDR3 is 16 residues long. Complete variable domain (other parts from reference TRBV28 and TRBJ2-1): DVKVTQSSRYLVKRTGEKVFLECVQDMDHENMFWYRQDPGLGLRLIYFSYDVKMKEKGDIPEGYSVSREKKERFSLILESASTNQTSMYLCASSSWGTGEYNEQFFGPGTRLTVL.

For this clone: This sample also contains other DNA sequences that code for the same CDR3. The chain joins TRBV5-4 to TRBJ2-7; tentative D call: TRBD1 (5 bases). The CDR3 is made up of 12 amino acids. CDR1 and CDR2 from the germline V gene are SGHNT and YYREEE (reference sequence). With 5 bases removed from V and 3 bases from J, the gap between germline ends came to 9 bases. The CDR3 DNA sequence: TGTGCCAGCAGTGTCGACAGCTACGAGCAGTACTTC. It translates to CASSVDSYEQYF. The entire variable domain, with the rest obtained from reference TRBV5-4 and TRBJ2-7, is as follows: ETGVTQSPTHLIKTRGQQVTLRCSSQSGHNTVSWYQQALGQGPQFIFQYYREEENGRGNFPPRFSGLQFPNYSSELNVNALELDDSALYLCASSVDSYEQYFGPGTRLTVT.

The CDR3 is CASSLGGGNQETQYF. The DNA of the CDR3 is TGTGCCAGCAGCTTAGGCGGGGGGAACCAAGAGACCCAGTACTTC. The gene calls are TRBV7-3 and TRBJ2-5, with 8 bases lining up with TRBD2. The CDR3 contains 15 residues. Germline-derived CDR1 and CDR2 are SGHTA and FQGTGA. The trim removed 2 bases at V and 0 bases at J, leaving 2 bases unmatched.

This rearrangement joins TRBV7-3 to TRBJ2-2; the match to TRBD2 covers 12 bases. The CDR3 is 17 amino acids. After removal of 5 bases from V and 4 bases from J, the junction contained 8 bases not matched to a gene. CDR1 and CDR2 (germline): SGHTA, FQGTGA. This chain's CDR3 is CASSTTSGRIGTGELFF. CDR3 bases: TGTGCCAGCAGCACCACTAGCGGGAGGATCGGCACCGGGGAGCTGTTTTTT.

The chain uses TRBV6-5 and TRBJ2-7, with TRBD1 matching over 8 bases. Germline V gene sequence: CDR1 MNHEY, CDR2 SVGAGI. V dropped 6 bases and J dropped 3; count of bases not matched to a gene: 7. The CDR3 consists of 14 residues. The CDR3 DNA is TGTGCCAGCAGCTTCCCGGGACAGGTCTACGAGCAGTACTTC. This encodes CASSFPGQVYEQYF.

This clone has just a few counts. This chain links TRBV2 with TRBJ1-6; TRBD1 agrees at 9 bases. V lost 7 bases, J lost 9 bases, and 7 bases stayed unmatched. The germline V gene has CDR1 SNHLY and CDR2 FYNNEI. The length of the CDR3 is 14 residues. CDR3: CASNRGQGGSPLHF. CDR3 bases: TGTGCCAGCAACCGGGGACAGGGAGGTTCACCCCTCCACTTT.